This T cell receptor beta chain is drawn from a study of CD8 T cells in Susac syndrome. With random hexamers, reverse transcription was performed on roughly 0.5 to 1 ug of RNA. TCRdb reprocessed the immunoSEQ multiplex PCR reads via MiXCR and lists one record per CDR3 protein. The profile shows approximately 190,000 distinct CDR3 sequences, nearly 95% of them singletons. In germline, CDR1 is SEHNR, CDR2 FQNEAQ (reference sequence). The CDR3 contains 17 residues. J lost 2 bases, V lost 2 bases, and 9 bases had no gene match. High-throughput TCR beta sequencing covered peripheral CD8+ and CD4+ T cells. What was sequenced was CD4+ T cells from PBMCs. This chain uses TRBV7-9 with TRBJ1-2; 9 nucleotides align to TRBD1. This receptor was identified in a human donor with multiple sclerosis. The CDR3 DNA reads as TGTGCCAGCAGCTTAAGATACTTCGGACAGGGGAACTATGGCTACACCTTC. Translating it yields CASSLRYFGQGNYGYTF.